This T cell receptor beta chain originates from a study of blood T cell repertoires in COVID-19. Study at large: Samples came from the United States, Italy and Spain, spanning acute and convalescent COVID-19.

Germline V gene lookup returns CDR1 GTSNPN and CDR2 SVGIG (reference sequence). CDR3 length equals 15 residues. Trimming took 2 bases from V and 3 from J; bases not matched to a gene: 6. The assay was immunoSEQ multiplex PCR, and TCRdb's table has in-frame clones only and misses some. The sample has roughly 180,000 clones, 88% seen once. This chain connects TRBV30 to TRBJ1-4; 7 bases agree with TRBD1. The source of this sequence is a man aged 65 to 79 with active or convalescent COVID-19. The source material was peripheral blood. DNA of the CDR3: TGTGCCTGGAGTCCATCTGGGACAGCTAATGAAAAACTGTTTTTT. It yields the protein CAWSPSGTANEKLFF.